This TCR beta chain was recorded in a study of T cell clones after liver transplantation (dated by TCRdb to about 2019). At the level of the whole study: Samples were obtained from ITN030ST, a randomized trial in which withdrawal of immunosuppression was attempted within 2 years of liver transplantation. No induction therapy was given to the subjects, and standard immunosuppression was administered until randomization at 12-24 months post-transplant. Tolerance was defined as complete withdrawal of immunosuppression for at least one year without a rise in liver enzymes beyond twice the upper limit of normal. Blood samples were taken pre-transplant, pre-randomization before withdrawal, and post-randomization after full withdrawal or failed withdrawal. Three of the eight recipients were HCV-positive; the others were transplanted for non-autoimmune, non-viral indications. Donor-reactive T cell clones were identified by TCRbeta sequencing following a pre-transplant mixed lymphocyte reaction and were subsequently tracked in post-transplant blood. Third party-reactive TCRbeta sequences from pre-transplant MLRs were also identified as an antigen-independent comparator for donor-reactive sequences. The studied cohort comprised 8 liver transplant recipients, 3 classified as tolerant and 5 as non-tolerant.

CDR1 SGHNT and CDR2 YENEEA were looked up in the germline V gene. Including the terminal cysteine and phenylalanine, the CDR3 comprises 19 residues. Only the CDR3 DNA is retained, 57 bases long and in frame from the first base. Sample time point, as interpreted from the label and publication: pre-transplant. Unstimulated PBMCs, after thawing, were stained for CD3, CD4 and CD8 and then FACS-sorted into CD3+CD4+ and CD3+CD8+ populations. All 8 studied subjects were randomized to immunosuppression withdrawal. The Qiagen DNeasy Blood and Tissue Kit was used to isolate genomic DNA. General study outcomes and caveats: When repertoire turnover was accounted for, significantly reduced detection of donor-reactive sequences was found in 7 of 8 subjects for CD4 and in 8 of 8 subjects for CD8. Low numbers of available donor cells limited the measurable donor-reactive repertoire in a couple of subjects. Without allograft tissue specimens, donor-reactive T cells may have migrated into the graft rather than being deleted. Donor-reactive sequences declined more than third party-reactive ones, suggesting partial antigen-specific deletion unrelated to withdrawal success. Conclusions were preliminary, limited by small, heterogeneous patient numbers and non-standardized post-transplant time points. In most of the 8 subjects, regardless of tolerance or HCV status, circulating donor-reactive CD4 TCRbeta sequences dropped significantly post-transplant.

High-throughput TCRbeta CDR3 sequencing of frozen genomic DNA was performed by immunoSEQ, including PCR amplification, mapping, bias correction and internal controls. In the source study's methods: Productive rearrangements were retained, and unique TCRbeta sequences were defined by the CDR3 nucleotide sequence together with the V and J gene. For a sequence to be called donor-reactive, it needed a frequency of at least 0.01% and at least 5-fold expansion in CFSE-low cells compared with unstimulated pre-transplant cells. To ensure at least 90% detection power, minimum frequency thresholds were set for each subject based on that subject's lowest-template unstimulated sample. Jensen-Shannon divergence between the top 1000 TCRbeta sequences post- versus pre-transplant served as the measure of repertoire turnover. Changes in detection of donor-reactive sequences were assessed with two-sided Fisher's exact tests. Not all clones reach the TCRdb copy of this immuneACCESS table, which keeps in-frame sequences only. Checked studies attribute under half of the gap to unresolved V genes and leave the rest unexplained. That table furnishes V, J and clone size, whereas the DNA furnished D and trimming. The sample yields 70,000 or so clones; 90% were counted once. About 2.5% of the sample comes from the top ten.

A note on this clone: There is no known antigen for this receptor. The germline gene is not matched at one end of the junction; a read error may be the cause.

This sequence uses TRBV11-3 and TRBJ2-6, with 9 bases in between that match TRBD2. The clonotype comes from a human donor who received a liver transplant. The material sequenced was CD4+ T cells from blood, taken before liver transplant. This receptor has the CDR3 CASSLDSAGGPSGANVLTF. The DNA sequence is TGTGCCAGCAGCCTAGATTCGGCGGGAGGGCCTTCTGGGGCCAACGTCCTGACTTTC.